This T cell receptor (beta chain) comes out of a study of CD4 T cells in relation to SARS-CoV-2 and coronaviruses. The overall study: Crossreactive spike epitopes shared across donors were mapped to their HLA restriction.

Before the COVID-19 pandemic, during about 2010-2018, CD4+ T cells were taken from unexposed donors. Isolation of CD4+ T cells took place after around 11 days in culture. Unexposed-donor CD4+ T cells were probed with SARS-CoV-2 S/N and four cold-coronavirus spikes, cells permitting. On this clone: Its antigen is still unknown.

Assay used: immunoSEQ multiplex PCR; TCRdb lists only in-frame clones, some missing. The sample yields 20,000 to 30,000 clones, roughly 81% seen once. V was pared by 1 base and J by 0 bases, with 6 bases of the junction left unmatched. The germline V gene has CDR1 SGHTA and CDR2 FQGNSA. The CDR3 extends over 17 amino acids. Sequencing was carried out using CD4+ T cells from PBMCs, cultured in vitro. The receptor comes from a human donor in good health. This chain connects TRBV7-2 to TRBJ2-3; 8 bases match TRBD2. The CDR3, as DNA: TGTGCCAGCAGCTTAGTTTCAAGCGGGGGAAGCACAGATACGCAGTATTTT. Its translation is CASSLVSSGGSTDTQYF.